This TCR beta chain is from a study of pediatric ulcerative colitis. Profiled with immunoSEQ multiplex PCR; TCRdb holds only in-frame clones, not every one. Among 55,000 to 80,000 clones, 70% to 80% were seen once, and the ten largest hold 5.2%. The blood sample was taken during the colonoscopy visit. Trimming removed 3 bases at V and 4 bases at J, with 15 bases between. The CDR3 extends over 15 amino acids. Germline V gives CDR1 PRHDT, CDR2 FYEKMQ (reference sequence). Sequencing was done on a sample of blood. The receptor was derived from a boy between 10 and 17 years old with moderate ulcerative colitis. The chain combines TRBV13 with TRBJ1-2; D remains ambiguous. DNA of the CDR3: TGTGCCAGCAGCTTGAACGAGGGTATTAGCTATGGCTACACCTTC. As protein: CASSLNEGISYGYTF.